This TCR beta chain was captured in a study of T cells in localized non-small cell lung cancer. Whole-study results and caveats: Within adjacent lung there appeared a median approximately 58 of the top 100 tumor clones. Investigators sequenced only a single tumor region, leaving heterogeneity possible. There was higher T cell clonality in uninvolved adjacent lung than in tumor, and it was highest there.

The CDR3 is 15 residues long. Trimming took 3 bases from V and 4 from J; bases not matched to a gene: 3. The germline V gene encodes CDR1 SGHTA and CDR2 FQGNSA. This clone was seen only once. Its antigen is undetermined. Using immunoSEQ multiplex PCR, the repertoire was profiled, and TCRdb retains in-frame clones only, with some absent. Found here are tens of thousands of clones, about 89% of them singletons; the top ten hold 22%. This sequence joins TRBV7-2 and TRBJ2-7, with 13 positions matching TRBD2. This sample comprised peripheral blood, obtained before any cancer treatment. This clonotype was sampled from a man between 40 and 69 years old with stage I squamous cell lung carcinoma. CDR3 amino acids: CASSFTSGGAYEQYF. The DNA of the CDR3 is TGTGCCAGCAGCTTTACTAGCGGGGGGGCTTACGAGCAGTACTTC.